The text below deals with one TCR beta chain. Germline lookup yields CDR1 ENHRY and CDR2 SYGVKD. V gave up 6 bases and J gave up 7 bases; unmatched junction bases: 12. The CDR3 is made up of 16 amino acids. These data originate in a study of blood T cell repertoires in COVID-19. Overall study: Samples representing acute and convalescent COVID-19 were sourced from the United States, Italy and Spain. PBMCs, B-cell-depleted T cells, or T cells provided the cDNA or gDNA that made up the material.

In the authors' methods: Estimation of nucleated cell counts was performed using reference gene primer amplification. Sequenced by immunoSEQ multiplex PCR; TCRdb stores in-frame clones only, minus some. The D gene and trimming were derived from the DNA, and the V and J assignments and clone size from that table. The profile shows approximately 200,000 clones, roughly 80% of them singletons. The origin of this receptor is a young woman with acute or convalescent COVID-19. Input material: peripheral blood. The chain has TRBV10-3 and TRBJ2-1; 10 bases are a match to TRBD2. This CDR3 is CAISATSDSGRNEQFF. CDR3 DNA sequence: TGTGCCATCAGCGCAACTAGTGATAGCGGGAGGAATGAGCAGTTCTTC.